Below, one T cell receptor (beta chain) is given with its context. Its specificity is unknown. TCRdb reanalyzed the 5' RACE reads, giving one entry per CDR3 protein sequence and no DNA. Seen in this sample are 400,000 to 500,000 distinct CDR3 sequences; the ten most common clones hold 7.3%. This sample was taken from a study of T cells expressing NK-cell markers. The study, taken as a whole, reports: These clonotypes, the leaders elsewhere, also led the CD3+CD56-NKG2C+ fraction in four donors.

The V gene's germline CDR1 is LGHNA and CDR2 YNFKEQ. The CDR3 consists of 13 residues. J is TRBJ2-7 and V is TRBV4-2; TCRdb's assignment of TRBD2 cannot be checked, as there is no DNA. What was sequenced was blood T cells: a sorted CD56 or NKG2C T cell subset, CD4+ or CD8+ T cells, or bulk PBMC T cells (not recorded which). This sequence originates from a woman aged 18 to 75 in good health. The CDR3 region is CASSRDRRDEQYF.